The 26 T cell receptor beta chains below all came from one sample that was sequenced in a study of T cells in localized non-small cell lung cancer. TCRdb keeps only in-frame clones here, not all; method: immunoSEQ multiplex PCR. Altogether 40,000 or so clones are present, 81% being singletons, with the ten largest covering about 7%. Sample: peripheral blood mononuclear cells, taken before any cancer treatment. The source of these receptors is a male donor at least 60 years old with stage II lung adenocarcinoma.

The chain links TRBV7-2 to TRBJ2-5, with 12 bases aligning to TRBD2. The CDR3 is 19 amino acids. Germline V lookup: CDR1 SGHTA, CDR2 FQGNSA. V gave up 3 bases and J gave up 2 bases; unmatched junction bases: 13. CDR3: CASSFNRTSGEGTQETQYF. CDR3 DNA: TGTGCCAGCAGCTTCAATCGGACTAGCGGGGAGGGAACTCAAGAGACCCAGTACTTC.

This clone was seen only once. This rearrangement joins TRBV5-4 to TRBJ2-3; D not certain. This CDR3 is 11 amino acids long. Trimming took 0 bases from V and 5 from J, leaving 1 base between them. Germline V gene lookup returns CDR1 SGHNT and CDR2 YYREEE (reference sequence). The CDR3 spells CASSLEDTQYF. As DNA, the CDR3 is TGTGCCAGCAGCTTGGAAGATACGCAGTATTTT.

The CDR3 loop is CASSLLQGGEKLFF. The CDR3 nucleotides are TGTGCCAGCAGCTTATTGCAGGGTGGCGAAAAACTGTTTTTT. This chain connects TRBV11-2 to TRBJ1-4, with a weak D call TRBD1 (5 bases). V was trimmed by 2 bases and J by 8 bases, leaving 12 bases between them. Germline values: CDR1 SGHAT, CDR2 FQNNGV. The CDR3 loop spans 14 amino acids. Drawing the rest from reference TRBV11-2 and TRBJ1-4, the complete variable domain is EAGVAQSPRYKIIEKRQSVAFWCNPISGHATLYWYQQILGQGPKLLIQFQNNGVVDDSQLPKDRFSAERLKGVDSTLKIQPAKLEDSAVYLCASSLLQGGEKLFFGSGTQLSVL.

This clone was detected a few times. This chain links TRBV21-1 with TRBJ2-1. TRBV21-1 is annotated as a pseudogene. The CDR3 consists of 12 residues. CDR3 protein: CASSKPPNEQFF. Here the CDR3 DNA reads TGTGCCAGCAGCAAACCCCCCAATGAGCAGTTCTTC.

V gene TRBV7-2 combines with J gene TRBJ1-2; 8 bases are a match to TRBD1. The germline V gene has CDR1 SGHTA and CDR2 FQGNSA. After removal of 3 bases from V and 0 bases from J, the junction contained 6 bases not matched to a gene. CDR3 length equals 16 residues. CDR3 sequence: CASSFPPGQANYGYTF. The CDR3 DNA sequence: TGTGCCAGCAGCTTCCCACCGGGACAGGCTAACTATGGCTACACCTTC.

The genes are TRBV19 and TRBJ1-1; TRBD1 agrees at 7 bases. The CDR3 sequence is 14 residues long. Trimming cost V 5 bases and J 0 bases; bases outside gene matches: 3. Germline lookup yields CDR1 LNHDA and CDR2 SQIVND (reference sequence). In DNA, the CDR3 is TGTGCCAGTAGTTCCCAGGGGGTGAACACTGAAGCTTTCTTT. It codes for CASSSQGVNTEAFF. The full variable domain, completed using reference TRBV19 and TRBJ1-1, is DGGITQSPKYLFRKEGQNVTLSCEQNLNHDAMYWYRQDPGQGLRLIYYSQIVNDFQKGDIAEGYSVSREKKESFPLTVTSAQKNPTAFYLCASSSQGVNTEAFFGQGTRLTVV.

The J gene is TRBJ1-1, the V gene TRBV28, with a tentative D call TRBD1 (5 bases). The V end lost 6 bases, the J end lost 1 base, and 15 bases lay between the germline ends. The CDR3 spans 15 residues. The germline V gene encodes CDR1 MDHEN and CDR2 SYDVKM. CDR3 sequence reads: CASSKGLTSNTEAFF. The CDR3, as DNA: TGTGCCAGCAGCAAGGGGCTAACTTCGAACACTGAAGCTTTCTTT.

The V and J genes are TRBV4-2 and TRBJ2-7; 7 bases map to TRBD1. Germline V CDR1 and CDR2: LGHNA, YNFKEQ. Unmatched junction bases numbered 13, after V lost 0 bases and J lost 2 bases. CDR3 length: 18 amino acids. DNA of the CDR3: TGTGCCAGCAGCCAAGAGGGAAGCCGGGACAGCTACACCTACGAGCAGTACTTC. It is translated as CASSQEGSRDSYTYEQYF.

The chain couples TRBV5-6 to TRBJ2-4; D ambiguous. This CDR3 is 15 amino acids long. Trimming removed 1 base at V and 0 bases at J, with 8 bases between. Germline loops: CDR1 SGHDT, CDR2 YYEEEE. Here the CDR3 reads CASSLITLAKNIQYF. CDR3 bases: TGTGCCAGCAGCTTGATTACTCTAGCCAAAAACATTCAGTACTTC.

The rearrangement links TRBV30 to TRBJ1-5, with D uncertain. Trimming left V 0 bases short and J 1 base short, with 16 bases between. Germline CDR1 GTSNPN, CDR2 SVGIG (reference sequence). There are 17 residues in the CDR3. CDR3 amino acids: CAWSVPKKTRSNQPQHF. The CDR3 coding sequence is TGTGCCTGGAGTGTACCTAAGAAAACACGAAGCAATCAGCCCCAGCATTTT.

CDR3 sequence (DNA): TGTGCCAGCAGCTTAGGACCGGGCGATGAGCAGTTCTTC. Translating it yields CASSLGPGDEQFF. The chain is built from TRBV7-3 and TRBJ2-1; D is unclear. CDR1 SGHTA and CDR2 FQGTGA come from the germline V gene. The CDR3 spans 13 residues. Trimming stripped 2 bases from V and 8 bases from J, with 10 bases between.

This chain links TRBV5-6 with TRBJ1-5; 10 bases are a match to TRBD1. J gave up 3 bases and V 4 bases, and 7 bases lay outside the gene matches. CDR3 length equals 16 residues. Germline V lookup: CDR1 SGHDT, CDR2 YYEEEE. This chain's CDR3 is CASSARDRGSNQPQHF. Here the CDR3 DNA reads TGTGCCAGCAGCGCCCGGGACAGGGGTTCCAATCAGCCCCAGCATTTT.

The chain is built from TRBV6-6 and TRBJ1-1; D possibly corresponds to TRBD1 (5 bases). Trimming left V 2 bases short and J 8 bases short, with 9 bases between. CDR3 length equals 12 residues. Germline V gene sequence: CDR1 MNHNY, CDR2 SVGAGI (reference sequence). CDR3 sequence: CASSYQRGEAFF. DNA for the CDR3: TGTGCCAGCAGTTACCAACGGGGGGAAGCTTTCTTT.

Note on this clone: This same CDR3 is encoded by further DNA sequences in the sample. This sequence joins TRBV20-1 and TRBJ2-7; D call uncertain. The CDR3 has 11 amino acids. CDR1 and CDR2 (germline): DFQATT, SNEGSKA (reference sequence). The CDR3 loop reads CSARDQAFVRV. The CDR3 nucleotides are TGCAGTGCTAGAGATCAGGCGTTTGTCCGGGTT.

This clone was counted a single time. The chain uses TRBV5-1 and TRBJ1-2; TRBD1 might be the D (5 bases). The CDR3 contains 16 residues. Germline V gene sequence: CDR1 SGHRS, CDR2 YFSETQ. V was shortened by 1 base and J by 8 bases, with 21 bases between the two germline ends. CDR3 in DNA: TGCGCCAGCAGCTTGTTAGGGACGGACTTTTATGAAGGCTACACCTTC. Translation: CASSLLGTDFYEGYTF. The whole variable domain, remainder taken from reference TRBV5-1 and TRBJ1-2, is KAGVTQTPRYLIKTRGQQVTLSCSPISGHRSVSWYQQTPGQGLQFLFEYFSETQRNKGNFPGRFSGRQFSNSRSEMNVSTLELGDSALYLCASSLLGTDFYEGYTFGSGTRLTVV.

The rearrangement joins TRBV18 to TRBJ2-7; a weak D match, TRBD2 (7 bases). The CDR3 loop spans 15 amino acids. V gave up 2 bases and J gave up 3 bases, with 14 bases separating them. Looked up from germline, CDR1 is KGHSH and CDR2 is LQKENI. The CDR3 loop is CASSPNSGGGYEQYF. CDR3 nucleotides: TGTGCCAGCTCACCAAATTCGGGGGGCGGCTACGAGCAGTACTTC.

The V and J genes are TRBV2 and TRBJ1-2; D possibly corresponds to TRBD1 (6 bases). V was pared by 5 bases and J by 3 bases, with 10 bases between. From germline, CDR1 is SNHLY and CDR2 FYNNEI. The CDR3 has 13 residues. CDR3 protein: CASSQGTHYGYTF. In nucleotides, the CDR3 is TGTGCCAGCAGTCAGGGGACGCACTATGGCTACACCTTC. The entire variable domain, with the rest obtained from reference TRBV2 and TRBJ1-2, is as follows: EPEVTQTPSHQVTQMGQEVILRCVPISNHLYFYWYRQILGQKVEFLVSFYNNEISEKSEIFDDQFSVERPDGSNFTLKIRSTKLEDSAMYFCASSQGTHYGYTFGSGTRLTVV.

The rearrangement joins TRBV18 to TRBJ2-3; 9 bases line up with TRBD2. CDR1 and CDR2 (germline): KGHSH, LQKENI. V dropped 2 bases and J dropped 4; count of bases not matched to a gene: 7. This CDR3 is built from 16 residues. DNA for the CDR3: TGTGCCAGCTCACCAGCGAGCGGGAGGTCCCCAGATACGCAGTATTTT. Amino acid sequence: CASSPASGRSPDTQYF.

The genes are TRBV5-1 and TRBJ1-1; no clear D. This CDR3 comprises 14 residues. V was shortened by 0 bases and J by 3 bases, with 9 bases between the two germline ends. Germline CDR1 is SGHRS and CDR2 is YFSETQ. Here the CDR3 DNA reads TGCGCCAGCAGCTTGGAAGGCGGACACACTGAAGCTTTCTTT. It specifies CASSLEGGHTEAFF.

V and J are TRBV6-5 and TRBJ2-7; no reliable D call. There are 15 residues in the CDR3. V was pared by 4 bases and J by 3 bases, with 16 bases between. CDR1 is MNHEY, CDR2 SVGAGI, per germline. The CDR3, as DNA: TGTGCCAGCAGTTCCTCGGCTCTTGGGGACTACGAGCAGTACTTC. It is translated as CASSSSALGDYEQYF.

The V gene is TRBV10-3, the J gene TRBJ2-5; D gene uncertain. With 9 bases removed from V and 8 bases from J, the gap between germline ends came to 16 bases. This CDR3 spans 12 amino acids. The germline CDR1 and CDR2 sequences are ENHRY and SYGVKD. The CDR3 DNA reads TGTGCCATTATAATTAGATGGGGAACCCAGTACTTC. Protein product: CAIIIRWGTQYF.

V is TRBV7-2 and J is TRBJ2-2; 7 bases agree with TRBD1. The V gene end was trimmed by 1 base and the J gene end by 6 bases; junction bases not matched to a gene: 5. Germline V gene data show CDR1 as SGHTA and CDR2 as FQGNSA. This CDR3 comprises 15 residues. CDR3 DNA sequence: TGTGCCAGCAGCTTAGGGGGACAGCCATCCGGGGAGCTGTTTTTT. Residues: CASSLGGQPSGELFF.

The chain links TRBV25-1 to TRBJ1-4, with no clear D. The germline V gene has CDR1 MGHDK and CDR2 SYGVNS. Between the trimmed V and J ends, which lost 6 bases and 4 bases, there was a span of 9 bases. The CDR3 sequence is 13 residues long. The CDR3 protein is CASRSAVNEKLFF. Here the CDR3 DNA reads TGTGCCAGCAGATCGGCAGTTAATGAAAAACTGTTTTTT.

The V gene is TRBV6-6, the J gene TRBJ2-1; 10 bases are shared with TRBD2. The CDR3 runs to 15 residues. J was trimmed by 7 bases and V by 4 bases; bases with no gene match: 7. From germline, CDR1 is MNHNY and CDR2 SVGAGI (reference sequence). CDR3 residues: CASSFLAGVGNEQFF. CDR3 nucleotides: TGTGCCAGCAGTTTTCTAGCGGGAGTAGGAAATGAGCAGTTCTTC.

This chain links TRBV10-3 with TRBJ1-3; no definite D call. The CDR3 totals 14 residues. V was clipped by 2 bases and J by 4 bases, with 9 bases between them. Germline loops: CDR1 ENHRY, CDR2 SYGVKD. CDR3 nucleotides: TGTGCCATCAGTGAGGGCGGAGGAGGAAACACCATATATTTT. Translating it yields CAISEGGGGNTIYF.

This chain connects TRBV18 to TRBJ2-1, with D possibly being TRBD1 (5 bases). Germline-derived CDR1 and CDR2 are KGHSH and LQKENI. Trimming took off 0 bases at V and 2 bases at J, with 14 bases between the two ends. The CDR3 covers 17 residues. CDR3 nucleotides: TGTGCCAGCTCACCACCCGTTGTTGGGGCAACCTACAATGAGCAGTTCTTC. Translating it yields CASSPPVVGATYNEQFF.